This T cell receptor (beta chain) stems from a study of blood T cell repertoires in COVID-19 (dated by TCRdb to 2018 to 2021). General notes on the study: Samples covering the acute and convalescent phases of COVID-19 were provided by collaborators in the United States, Italy and Spain. Samples were obtained from the ongoing ImmuneRACE study (first 160 participants) and from over 1,000 subjects provided by 6 global collaborators. The repertoires were released in a freely available public database meant as a resource for research on the immune response to SARS-CoV-2. Nearly every sample came with metadata listing a de-identified subject ID, COVID-19 status, age in years and sex. Where available, HLA class I and class II types were taken from metadata supplied by the sample provider and were not determined by assay-based typing. Subjects who had been exposed to COVID-19, were actively infected with it, or had recovered from it provided the deeply sampled blood TCRbeta repertoires that made up the dataset. The prospective study material was composed of cDNA or gDNA derived from T cells, B-cell-depleted T cells, or PBMCs.

TCRbeta CDR3 regions were amplified from genomic DNA by means of the immunoSEQ Assay, a bias-controlled multiplex PCR. The authors' analysis ran thus. The number of nucleated cells in each sample was estimated by amplification of reference gene primers within the assay. Sequence reads were collapsed and filtered to measure the absolute abundance of every unique TCRbeta CDR3 rearrangement. For each sample, productive Simpson clonality was calculated as the square root of Simpson's diversity index across productive rearrangements. TCRdb took over this immuneACCESS table, retaining in-frame rearrangements with V and J assigned. Such tables are incomplete; in checked studies, under half of the missing clones stem from an unresolved V gene, and the remainder is unexplained. V and J calls and clone size are copied from that table; D and trimming were computed from the DNA. In this sample the table shows 300,000 to 350,000 clones, roughly 89% of which occur a single time. Jointly, the top ten make up roughly 3.3% of the sample.

Study-level results and caveats: The quantity of clinical and demographic metadata differed by source and by participant and was supplied without curation.

At the junction V is shortened by 3 bases and J by 1 base, with 7 bases in between. The CDR3 measures 14 amino acids from cysteine to phenylalanine. Of the read, only the CDR3 DNA is kept; its 42 bases are in frame from base 1. CDR1 and CDR2 are read off the germline V gene as ENHRY and SYGVKD. Another Seattle source contributed samples from volunteer blood donors who had recovered from COVID-19. Each collaborating institution followed its own protocols to collect whole blood in K2EDTA tubes. For TCRbeta analysis, collaborator samples were shipped as frozen whole blood, as isolated PBMCs, or as DNA extracted from either sample type. This clone was counted only a few times. Its target antigen remains unknown. It has no much larger one-base neighbor in the sample; base qualities were not kept.

The chain couples TRBV10-3 to TRBJ2-1; TRBD1 is possibly the D segment (5 matching bases). Sequencing was done on a sample of peripheral blood. This TCR was recovered from a woman aged 18-35 years who had recovered from COVID-19. The CDR3 reads as follows: CAISDRVSYNEQFF. At the DNA level, the sequence is TGTGCCATCAGTGACAGGGTTTCCTACAATGAGCAGTTCTTC.